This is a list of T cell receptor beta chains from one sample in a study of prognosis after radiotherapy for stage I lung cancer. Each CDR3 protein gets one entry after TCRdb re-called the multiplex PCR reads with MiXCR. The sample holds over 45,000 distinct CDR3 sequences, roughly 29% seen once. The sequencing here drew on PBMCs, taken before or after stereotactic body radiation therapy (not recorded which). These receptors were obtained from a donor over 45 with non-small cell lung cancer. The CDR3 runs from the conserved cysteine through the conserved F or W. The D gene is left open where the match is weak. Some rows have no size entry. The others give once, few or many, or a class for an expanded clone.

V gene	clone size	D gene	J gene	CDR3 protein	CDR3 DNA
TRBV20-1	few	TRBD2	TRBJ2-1	CSATGWVSGGNEQFF	TGCAGTGCTACAGGGTGGGTTAGCGGGGGGAACGAGCAGTTCTTC
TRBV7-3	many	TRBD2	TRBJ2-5	CASSLLGTRGETQYF	TGTGCCAGCAGCTTACTAGGGACTAGAGGGGAGACCCAGTACTTC
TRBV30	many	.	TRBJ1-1	CASTPIGSNTEAFF	TGTGCCTCCACTCCTATAGGATCGAACACTGAAGCTTTCTTT
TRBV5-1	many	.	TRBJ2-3	CASREGNADTQYF	TGCGCCAGCCGCGAGGGGAACGCAGATACGCAGTATTTT
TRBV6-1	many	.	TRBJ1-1	CASSDPVRTEAFF	TGTGCCAGCAGCGACCCGGTGAGAACTGAAGCTTTCTTT
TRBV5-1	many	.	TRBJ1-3	CASRQSDLVVGNTIYF	TGCGCCAGCAGACAATCGGACCTAGTCGTTGGAAACACCATATATTTT
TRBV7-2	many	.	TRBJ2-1	CASSLISSRQFF	TGTGCCAGCAGCTTAATATCTAGTAGGCAGTTCTTC
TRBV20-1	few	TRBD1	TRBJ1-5	CGAREGGARQPQHF	TGCGGTGCCCGGGAAGGGGGCGCAAGACAGCCCCAGCATTTT
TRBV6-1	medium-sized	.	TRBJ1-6	CASSVQESSYNSPLHF	TGTGCCAGCAGTGTACAGGAGAGCTCCTATAATTCACCCCTCCACTTT
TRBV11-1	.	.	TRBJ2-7	CASNLGRRSNHEQYF	TGTGCCAGCAACTTAGGGCGGCGGTCGAACCACGAGCAGTACTTC
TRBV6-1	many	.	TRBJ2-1	CASSGVLARNEQFF	TGTGCCAGCAGTGGTGTATTAGCGAGGAATGAGCAGTTCTTC
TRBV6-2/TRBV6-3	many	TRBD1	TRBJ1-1	CATLTGRPTEAFF	TGTGCCACCTTGACAGGGCGCCCCACTGAAGCTTTCTTT
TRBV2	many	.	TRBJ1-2	CASSSLQGSGYTF	TGTGCCAGCAGTAGTCTACAGGGATCTGGCTACACCTTC
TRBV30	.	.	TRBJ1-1	CVWSQANTEAFF	TGTGTCTGGAGTCAGGCGAACACTGAAGCTTTCTTT
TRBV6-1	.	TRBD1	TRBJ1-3	CASIRSGRGTRDSGNTIYF	TGTGCCAGCATCCGATCAGGAAGGGGCACGCGGGACAGCGGAAACACCATATATTTT
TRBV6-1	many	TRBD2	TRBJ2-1	CASSSLATSGGRDEQFF	TGTGCCAGCAGTTCCCTTGCCACTAGCGGGGGGCGCGATGAGCAGTTCTTC
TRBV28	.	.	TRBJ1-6	CASSLAGTDSHLNF	TGTGCCAGCAGTTTAGCAGGGACGGATTCACACCTCAACTTT
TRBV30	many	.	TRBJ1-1	CAWSLTENTEAFF	TGTGCCTGGAGTTTGACGGAGAACACTGAAGCTTTCTTT
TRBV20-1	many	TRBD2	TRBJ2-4	CSARDMASGVKNIQYF	TGCAGTGCTAGAGATATGGCTAGCGGGGTCAAAAACATTCAGTACTTC
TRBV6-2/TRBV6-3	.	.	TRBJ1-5	CASSEEGINQPQQF	TGTGCCAGCAGTGAAGAGGGGATCAATCAGCCCCAGCAGTTT
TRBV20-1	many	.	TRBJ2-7	CSTGTADPYEQYF	TGCAGTACCGGGACCGCCGATCCCTACGAGCAGTACTTC
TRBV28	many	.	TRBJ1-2	CASSTNIYGYTF	TGTGCCAGCAGCACCAATATCTATGGCTACACCTTC
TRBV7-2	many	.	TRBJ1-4	CASSSSLGAPNEKLFF	TGTGCCAGCAGCTCAAGCTTAGGGGCGCCTAATGAAAAACTGTTTTTT
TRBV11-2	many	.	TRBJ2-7	CASSLLSFSSDTYEQYF	TGTGCCAGCAGCTTGCTTTCTTTTTCTAGCGACACCTACGAGCAGTACTTC
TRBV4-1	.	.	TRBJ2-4	CASSQITQLGSVQYF	TGCGCCAGCAGCCAAATTACGCAGTTAGGGAGTGTTCAGTACTTC
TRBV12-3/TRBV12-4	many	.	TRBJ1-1	CASSLSLPPRGKVEAFF	TGTGCCAGCAGTCTTTCCCTCCCCCCCAGGGGTAAGGTGGAGGCTTTCTTT
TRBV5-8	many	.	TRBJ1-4	CASSAPGGIGEKLFF	TGTGCCAGCAGCGCCCCGGGGGGCATCGGTGAAAAACTGTTTTTT
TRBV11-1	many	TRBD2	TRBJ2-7	CASSLKAGVTYEQYF	TGTGCCAGCAGCCTAAAAGCGGGGGTGACCTACGAGCAGTACTTC
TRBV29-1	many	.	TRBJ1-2	CSVVTGRGGYTF	TGCAGCGTCGTCACAGGGAGAGGTGGCTACACCTTC
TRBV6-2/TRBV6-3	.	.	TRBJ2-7	CASSEGSSEQYF	TGTGCCAGCAGTGAGGGGAGCAGTGAGCAGTACTTC
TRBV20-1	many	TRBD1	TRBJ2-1	CSAQGDSYNEQFF	TGCAGTGCTCAGGGGGACTCCTACAATGAGCAGTTCTTC
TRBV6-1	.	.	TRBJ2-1	CASSRLYLACRLGEQFF	TGTGCCAGCAGTCGACTGTACTTAGCCTGCCGGCTGGGGGAGCAGTTCTTC
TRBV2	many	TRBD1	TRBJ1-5	CASSAQGGNQPQHF	TGTGCCAGCAGTGCGCAGGGGGGCAATCAGCCCCAGCATTTT
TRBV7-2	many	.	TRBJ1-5	CASSSRGPQHF	TGTGCCAGCAGCTCCAGGGGGCCCCAGCATTTT
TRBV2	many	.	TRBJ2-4	CASSEGWQIAKNIQYF	TGTGCCAGCAGTGAAGGGTGGCAGATAGCCAAAAACATTCAGTACTTC
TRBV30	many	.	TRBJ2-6	CAVSAYSGANVLTF	TGTGCCGTCTCCGCTTACTCTGGGGCCAACGTCCTGACTTTC
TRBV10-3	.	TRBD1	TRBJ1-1	CAISWTGGTEAFF	TGTGCCATCAGTTGGACAGGGGGCACTGAAGCTTTCTTT
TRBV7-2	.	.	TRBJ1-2	CASSLHVTLYDYTF	TGTGCCAGCAGCTTACATGTTACCCTTTATGACTACACCTTC
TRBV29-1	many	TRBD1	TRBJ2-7	CSVLDRARSYEQYF	TGCAGCGTACTGGACAGGGCGAGGTCCTACGAGCAGTACTTC
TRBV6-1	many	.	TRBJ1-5	CASSQRGKSSNQPQHF	TGTGCCAGCAGTCAACGGGGGAAAAGTAGCAATCAGCCCCAGCATTTT
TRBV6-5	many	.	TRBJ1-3	CASSYHRQISGNTIYF	TGTGCCAGCAGTTACCATCGACAGATCTCTGGAAACACCATATATTTT